A selection of T cell receptor beta chains follows, all from one sample in a study of T cell changes during pregnancy in multiple sclerosis. The method was immunoSEQ multiplex PCR; TCRdb's version includes in-frame clones alone and lacks a portion of them. The data show roughly 54,000 clones, about 92% seen once. Sample: CD4+ T cells from peripheral blood mononuclear cells, taken after pregnancy. These receptors all come from a female donor with multiple sclerosis, enrolled in a pregnancy study. Both conserved end residues are part of each CDR3. A D gene is named only where the DNA matches it firmly. The size entry is marked missing in some rows and otherwise reads once, few, many or a size class.

d_call: .
clone_size: once
v_call: TRBV11-1
j_call: TRBJ1-2
cdr3_aa: CASSRVLYGYTF
cdr3_nt: TGTGCCAGCAGTCGGGTCCTGTATGGCTACACCTTC

d_call: TRBD1
clone_size: once
v_call: TRBV5-4
j_call: TRBJ2-2
cdr3_aa: CASSPMDRRNTGELFF
cdr3_nt: TGTGCCAGCAGCCCCATGGACAGGCGGAACACCGGGGAGCTGTTTTTT

d_call: TRBD1
clone_size: once
v_call: TRBV7-2
j_call: TRBJ2-2
cdr3_aa: CASSFRTGTGHPGELFF
cdr3_nt: TGTGCCAGCAGCTTCAGGACCGGGACAGGCCACCCCGGGGAGCTGTTTTTT

d_call: .
clone_size: once
v_call: TRBV7-2
j_call: TRBJ1-1
cdr3_aa: CASQPTPQGVTEAFF
cdr3_nt: TGTGCCAGCCAACCTACCCCCCAGGGTGTCACTGAAGCTTTCTTT

d_call: .
clone_size: .
v_call: TRBV6-5
j_call: TRBJ1-1
cdr3_aa: CASGTGTGTEAFF
cdr3_nt: TGTGCCAGCGGCACAGGGACGGGCACTGAAGCTTTCTTT

d_call: .
clone_size: once
v_call: TRBV9
j_call: TRBJ2-6
cdr3_aa: CASSVGQAGANVLTF
cdr3_nt: TGTGCCAGCAGCGTAGGACAGGCTGGGGCCAACGTCCTGACTTTC

d_call: TRBD1
clone_size: .
v_call: TRBV19
j_call: TRBJ2-7
cdr3_aa: CASSIRDRGYEQYF
cdr3_nt: TGTGCCAGTAGTATCCGGGACAGGGGATACGAGCAGTACTTC

d_call: TRBD1
clone_size: .
v_call: TRBV4-3
j_call: TRBJ2-2
cdr3_aa: CASSQDTQGNGELFF
cdr3_nt: TGCGCCAGCAGCCAAGATACACAGGGGAACGGGGAGCTGTTTTTT

d_call: .
clone_size: once
v_call: TRBV7-2
j_call: TRBJ1-2
cdr3_aa: CASSEIGQGYGYTF
cdr3_nt: TGTGCCAGCAGCGAGATCGGGCAGGGCTATGGCTACACCTTC

d_call: .
clone_size: .
v_call: TRBV5-1
j_call: TRBJ1-4
cdr3_aa: CASSSELGGIEKLFF
cdr3_nt: TGCGCCAGCAGCTCGGAATTGGGGGGAATCGAAAAACTGTTTTTT

d_call: .
clone_size: .
v_call: TRBV9
j_call: TRBJ2-3
cdr3_aa: CASSATALGFTDTQYF
cdr3_nt: TGTGCCAGCAGCGCGACAGCACTGGGTTTCACAGATACGCAGTATTTT

d_call: TRBD1
clone_size: .
v_call: TRBV19
j_call: TRBJ1-1
cdr3_aa: CASSIRGQALLMNTEAFF
cdr3_nt: TGTGCCAGTAGTATAAGGGGACAGGCTCTTCTCATGAACACTGAAGCTTTCTTT

d_call: .
clone_size: .
v_call: TRBV18
j_call: TRBJ2-1
cdr3_aa: CASSPPAGREYNEQFF
cdr3_nt: TGTGCCAGCTCACCACCGGCGGGCCGAGAATACAATGAGCAGTTCTTC

d_call: .
clone_size: .
v_call: TRBV5-6
j_call: TRBJ1-2
cdr3_aa: CASSLLDTPYGYTF
cdr3_nt: TGTGCCAGCAGCTTGCTGGACACTCCCTATGGCTACACCTTC

d_call: .
clone_size: .
v_call: TRBV9
j_call: TRBJ1-1
cdr3_aa: CASSFTTGMNTEAFF
cdr3_nt: TGTGCCAGCAGCTTTACGACAGGCATGAACACTGAAGCTTTCTTT

d_call: TRBD2
clone_size: .
v_call: TRBV29-1
j_call: TRBJ2-3
cdr3_aa: CSVVRERGGTDTQYF
cdr3_nt: TGCAGCGTGGTCCGGGAGCGGGGGGGCACAGATACGCAGTATTTT

d_call: .
clone_size: .
v_call: TRBV5-6
j_call: TRBJ1-6
cdr3_aa: CASSLDGGTRTPLHF
cdr3_nt: TGTGCCAGCAGCTTGGATGGAGGGACGAGGACACCCCTCCACTTT

d_call: TRBD1
clone_size: once
v_call: TRBV7-2
j_call: TRBJ2-5
cdr3_aa: CASSPGQGRETQYF
cdr3_nt: TGTGCCAGCAGTCCGGGACAGGGTCGCGAGACCCAGTACTTC

d_call: TRBD1
clone_size: .
v_call: TRBV18
j_call: TRBJ1-1
cdr3_aa: CASSRGQGNTEAFF
cdr3_nt: TGTGCCAGCTCACGCGGACAGGGGAACACTGAAGCTTTCTTT

d_call: .
clone_size: .
v_call: TRBV6-4
j_call: TRBJ2-3
cdr3_aa: CASTRGLSPTDTQYF
cdr3_nt: TGTGCCAGCACCAGGGGCCTTTCTCCCACAGATACGCAGTATTTT

d_call: .
clone_size: .
v_call: TRBV14
j_call: TRBJ1-2
cdr3_aa: CASSPKISNGYTF
cdr3_nt: TGTGCCAGCAGCCCAAAAATTAGTAATGGCTACACCTTC

d_call: .
clone_size: .
v_call: TRBV7-3
j_call: TRBJ2-5
cdr3_aa: CASSSGQLGRQETQYF
cdr3_nt: TGTGCCAGCAGCTCGGGCCAACTAGGGAGGCAAGAGACCCAGTACTTC

d_call: TRBD1
clone_size: .
v_call: TRBV6-5
j_call: TRBJ1-2
cdr3_aa: CASSRLGQALGGYTF
cdr3_nt: TGTGCCAGCAGCCGCCTTGGACAGGCCCTAGGCGGCTACACCTTC

d_call: TRBD1
clone_size: .
v_call: TRBV7-8
j_call: TRBJ2-6
cdr3_aa: CASSPRTGPNVLTF
cdr3_nt: TGTGCCAGCAGCCCTCGGACAGGGCCCAACGTCCTGACTTTC

d_call: .
clone_size: .
v_call: TRBV18
j_call: TRBJ1-4
cdr3_aa: CASSPLQQWNEKLFF
cdr3_nt: TGTGCCAGCTCACCACTTCAACAGTGGAATGAAAAACTGTTTTTT

d_call: .
clone_size: .
v_call: TRBV4-1
j_call: TRBJ1-2
cdr3_aa: CASSHAGRENYGYTF
cdr3_nt: TGCGCCAGCAGCCACGCGGGCCGGGAGAACTATGGCTACACCTTC

d_call: .
clone_size: .
v_call: TRBV6-6
j_call: TRBJ2-7
cdr3_aa: CASSTVRGLLEQYF
cdr3_nt: TGTGCCAGCAGTACAGTCCGCGGGCTTTTAGAGCAGTACTTC

d_call: TRBD1
clone_size: .
v_call: TRBV5-1
j_call: TRBJ2-1
cdr3_aa: CASSLTGTSYNEQFF
cdr3_nt: TGCGCCAGCAGCCTGACAGGGACCTCCTACAATGAGCAGTTCTTC

d_call: .
clone_size: .
v_call: TRBV4-3
j_call: TRBJ2-3
cdr3_aa: CASSQAGLRVGTQYF
cdr3_nt: TGCGCCAGCAGCCAAGCGGGACTGAGAGTCGGCACGCAGTATTTT

d_call: TRBD1
clone_size: .
v_call: TRBV19
j_call: TRBJ1-1
cdr3_aa: CASAVTGTGISRAFF
cdr3_nt: TGTGCCAGCGCGGTAACCGGGACAGGGATTTCTCGAGCTTTCTTT

d_call: .
clone_size: .
v_call: TRBV6-5
j_call: TRBJ1-2
cdr3_aa: CASSYGSQGGYTF
cdr3_nt: TGTGCCAGCAGTTACGGGTCCCAGGGAGGCTACACCTTC

d_call: .
clone_size: .
v_call: TRBV18
j_call: TRBJ2-4
cdr3_aa: CASSPPTRQKNIQYF
cdr3_nt: TGTGCCAGCTCACCACCAACGAGGCAGAAAAACATTCAGTACTTC

d_call: .
clone_size: .
v_call: TRBV13
j_call: TRBJ1-1
cdr3_aa: CASSFGNTNEAFF
cdr3_nt: TGTGCCAGCAGCTTCGGGAATACAAATGAAGCTTTCTTT

d_call: .
clone_size: few
v_call: TRBV19
j_call: TRBJ1-1
cdr3_aa: CASSITGLGATEAFF
cdr3_nt: TGTGCCAGTAGCATTACGGGACTCGGGGCCACTGAAGCTTTCTTT

d_call: TRBD2
clone_size: .
v_call: TRBV9
j_call: TRBJ2-5
cdr3_aa: CASSVGGRSGGFQETQYF
cdr3_nt: TGTGCCAGCAGCGTAGGGGGCAGAAGCGGGGGGTTCCAAGAGACCCAGTACTTC

d_call: TRBD1
clone_size: .
v_call: TRBV18
j_call: TRBJ2-7
cdr3_aa: CASSLPGQGAGEQYF
cdr3_nt: TGTGCCAGCTCACTGCCGGGACAGGGGGCGGGTGAGCAGTACTTC

d_call: .
clone_size: .
v_call: TRBV19
j_call: TRBJ1-5
cdr3_aa: CATTATGNQPQHF
cdr3_nt: TGTGCCACTACGGCGACAGGCAATCAGCCCCAGCATTTT

d_call: .
clone_size: .
v_call: TRBV7-3
j_call: TRBJ2-2
cdr3_aa: CASSFGSSGELFF
cdr3_nt: TGTGCCAGCAGCTTCGGGTCGTCCGGGGAGCTGTTTTTT

d_call: .
clone_size: .
v_call: TRBV10-3
j_call: TRBJ2-7
cdr3_aa: CAISPGEYEQYF
cdr3_nt: TGTGCCATCAGCCCCGGTGAATACGAGCAGTACTTC

d_call: TRBD1
clone_size: .
v_call: TRBV7-3
j_call: TRBJ2-2
cdr3_aa: CASSLKPTGTNTGELFF
cdr3_nt: TGTGCCAGCAGCTTAAAGCCGACAGGGACGAACACCGGGGAGCTGTTTTTT

d_call: .
clone_size: .
v_call: TRBV4-1
j_call: TRBJ1-1
cdr3_aa: CASSQDPGTLRAEAFF
cdr3_nt: TGCGCCAGCAGCCAAGATCCTGGAACCTTGAGGGCTGAAGCTTTCTTT

d_call: TRBD2
clone_size: .
v_call: TRBV27
j_call: TRBJ2-7
cdr3_aa: CASSSPGLAGYEQYF
cdr3_nt: TGTGCCAGCAGTTCCCCGGGACTAGCGGGGTACGAGCAGTACTTC

d_call: TRBD1
clone_size: .
v_call: TRBV6-5
j_call: TRBJ1-2
cdr3_aa: CASSPSTGGVYGYTF
cdr3_nt: TGTGCCAGCAGTCCTTCGACAGGGGGAGTCTATGGCTACACCTTC

d_call: .
clone_size: .
v_call: TRBV7-2
j_call: TRBJ1-6
cdr3_aa: CASSSKTGQVAPLHF
cdr3_nt: TGTGCCAGCAGCTCTAAAACAGGGCAGGTGGCACCCCTCCACTTT

d_call: .
clone_size: .
v_call: TRBV5-5
j_call: TRBJ1-1
cdr3_aa: CASSRQSNTEAFF
cdr3_nt: TGTGCCAGCAGCCGCCAGTCGAACACTGAAGCTTTCTTT

d_call: .
clone_size: .
v_call: TRBV2
j_call: TRBJ1-2
cdr3_aa: CASSREVGYGYTF
cdr3_nt: TGTGCCAGCAGCAGGGAGGTTGGCTATGGCTACACCTTC

d_call: TRBD1
clone_size: .
v_call: TRBV4-3
j_call: TRBJ1-2
cdr3_aa: CASSQDGQGVNYGYTF
cdr3_nt: TGCGCCAGCAGCCAAGATGGACAGGGGGTTAACTATGGCTACACCTTC

d_call: .
clone_size: .
v_call: TRBV7-8
j_call: TRBJ1-5
cdr3_aa: CASSLGVGDQPQHF
cdr3_nt: TGTGCCAGCAGCTTAGGTGTGGGAGATCAGCCCCAGCATTTT

d_call: .
clone_size: .
v_call: TRBV9
j_call: TRBJ1-5
cdr3_aa: CASTPLGGVGVQPQHF
cdr3_nt: TGTGCCAGCACTCCTTTGGGGGGGGTAGGGGTACAGCCCCAGCATTTT

d_call: TRBD1
clone_size: .
v_call: TRBV7-2
j_call: TRBJ2-3
cdr3_aa: CASSWKGQGNQGTQYF
cdr3_nt: TGTGCCAGCAGCTGGAAAGGACAGGGGAATCAAGGTACGCAGTATTTT